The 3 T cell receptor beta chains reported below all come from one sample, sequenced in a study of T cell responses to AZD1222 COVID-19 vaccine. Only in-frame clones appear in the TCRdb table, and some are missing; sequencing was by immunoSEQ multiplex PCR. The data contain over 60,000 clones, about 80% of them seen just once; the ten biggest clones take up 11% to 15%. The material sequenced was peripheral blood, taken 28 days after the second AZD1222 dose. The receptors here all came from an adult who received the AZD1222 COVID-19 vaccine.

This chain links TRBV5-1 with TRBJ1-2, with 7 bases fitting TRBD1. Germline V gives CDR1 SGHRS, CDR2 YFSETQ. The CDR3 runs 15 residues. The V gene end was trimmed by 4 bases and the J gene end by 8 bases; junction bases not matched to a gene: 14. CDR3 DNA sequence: TGCGCCAGCAGCCCCTGGACAGGCCCGGTGGGGGGCTACACCTTC. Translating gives CASSPWTGPVGGYTF.

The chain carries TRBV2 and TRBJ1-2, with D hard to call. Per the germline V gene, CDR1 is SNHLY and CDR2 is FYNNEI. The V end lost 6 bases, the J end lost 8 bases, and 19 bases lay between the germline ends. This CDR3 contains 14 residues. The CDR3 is CASRKEGPFGGYTF. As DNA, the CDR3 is TGTGCCAGCAGGAAGGAAGGGCCCTTTGGGGGCTACACCTTC.

In DNA, the CDR3 is TGTGCCAGCAGTCCTGGGGGTTACAATGAGCAGTTCTTC. Residues: CASSPGGYNEQFF. The chain recombines TRBV7-3 with TRBJ2-1; D possibly uses TRBD1 or TRBD2 (5 bases each). This CDR3 region has 13 residues. The germline V and J ends were trimmed by 6 bases and 4 bases, with 10 bases remaining between them. The V gene's germline CDR1 is SGHTA and CDR2 FQGTGA.